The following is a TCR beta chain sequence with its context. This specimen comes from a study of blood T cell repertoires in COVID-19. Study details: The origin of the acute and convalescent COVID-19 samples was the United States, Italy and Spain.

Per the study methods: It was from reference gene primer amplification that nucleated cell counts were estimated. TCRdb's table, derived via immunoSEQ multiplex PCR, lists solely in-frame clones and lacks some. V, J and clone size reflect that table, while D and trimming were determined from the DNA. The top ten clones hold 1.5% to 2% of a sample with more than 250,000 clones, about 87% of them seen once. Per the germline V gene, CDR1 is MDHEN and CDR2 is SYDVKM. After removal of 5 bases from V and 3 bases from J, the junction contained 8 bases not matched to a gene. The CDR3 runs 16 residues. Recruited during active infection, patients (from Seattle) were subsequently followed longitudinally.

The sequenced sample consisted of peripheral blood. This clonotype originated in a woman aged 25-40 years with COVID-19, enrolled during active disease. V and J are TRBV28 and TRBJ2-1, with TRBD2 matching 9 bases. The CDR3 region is CASSRLAGVIYNEQFF. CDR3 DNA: TGTGCCAGCAGTCGATTAGCGGGGGTGATCTACAATGAGCAGTTCTTC.